This TCR beta chain came from a study of blood T cell repertoires in COVID-19. Whole-study context: The United States, Italy and Spain supplied acute and convalescent COVID-19 samples.

Two negative PCRs, clearance, or symptom resolution characterized the recovered Cohort 3 donors. Clones were sequenced by immunoSEQ multiplex PCR, and TCRdb holds only the in-frame ones, with some missing. Seen here are about 150,000 clones, around 80% observed once, and the top ten hold around 7%. The length of the CDR3 is 18 residues. CDR1 LNHDA and CDR2 SQIVND come from the germline V gene (reference sequence). V lost 5 bases and J 1 base, leaving 21 bases between the germline ends. Sequenced input: PBMCs or T cells enriched from blood (not recorded which). The receptor was derived from a man in his forties or fifties who had recovered from COVID-19. V gene TRBV19 combines with J gene TRBJ1-3; D possibly corresponds to TRBD1 (6 bases). The CDR3 loop is CASSRITGSAYSGNTIYF. For the CDR3, the DNA is TGTGCCAGTAGTCGGATAACAGGGTCCGCATATTCTGGAAACACCATATATTTT.